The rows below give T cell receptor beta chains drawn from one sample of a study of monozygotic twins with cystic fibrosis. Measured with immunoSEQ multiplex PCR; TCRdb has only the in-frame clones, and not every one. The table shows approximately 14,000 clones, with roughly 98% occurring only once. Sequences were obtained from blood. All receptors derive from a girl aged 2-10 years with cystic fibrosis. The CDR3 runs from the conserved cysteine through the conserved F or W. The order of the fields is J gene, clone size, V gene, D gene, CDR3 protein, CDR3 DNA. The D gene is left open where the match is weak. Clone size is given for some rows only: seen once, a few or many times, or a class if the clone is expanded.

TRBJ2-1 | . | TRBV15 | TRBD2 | CATDQGGLAAYNEQFF | TGTGCCACCGACCAGGGGGGACTAGCGGCTTACAATGAGCAGTTCTTC
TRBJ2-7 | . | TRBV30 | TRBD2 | CAWSVNSGSYEQYF | TGTGCCTGGAGTGTAAATAGCGGGAGCTACGAGCAGTACTTC
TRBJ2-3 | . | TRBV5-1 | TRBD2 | CASSLGLADPTDTQYF | TGCGCCAGCAGCTTGGGACTAGCGGACCCCACAGATACGCAGTATTTT
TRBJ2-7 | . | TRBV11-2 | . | CASSLIRVPFSSEQYF | TGTGCCAGCAGTCTTATCCGGGTCCCCTTCTCGAGCGAGCAGTACTTC
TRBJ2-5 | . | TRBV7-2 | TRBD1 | CASSFVGQGGETQYF | TGTGCCAGCAGCTTCGTGGGACAGGGTGGAGAGACCCAGTACTTC
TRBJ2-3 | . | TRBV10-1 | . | CASSERDTQYF | TGCGCCAGCAGTGAAAGGGATACGCAGTATTTT
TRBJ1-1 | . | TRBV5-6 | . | CASSLVPGAGEAFF | TGTGCCAGCAGCTTGGTCCCGGGGGCCGGTGAAGCTTTCTTT
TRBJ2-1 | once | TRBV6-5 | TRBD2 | CASSYGTSGNEQFF | TGTGCCAGCAGTTACGGGACTAGCGGGAATGAGCAGTTCTTC
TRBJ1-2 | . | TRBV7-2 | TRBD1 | CASSLEARGRVYGYTF | TGTGCCAGCAGCTTAGAGGCCAGGGGGCGCGTCTATGGCTACACCTTC
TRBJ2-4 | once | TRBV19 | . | CASSIGSGVGAKNIQYF | TGTGCCAGTAGTATAGGGTCAGGCGTCGGAGCCAAAAACATTCAGTACTTC
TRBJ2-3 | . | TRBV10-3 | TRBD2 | CAISEPRTSGSTDTQYF | TGTGCCATCAGTGAGCCGAGGACTAGCGGGAGCACAGATACGCAGTATTTT
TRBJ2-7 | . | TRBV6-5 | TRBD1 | CASSYLPGDRSYEQYF | TGTGCCAGCAGTTACCTCCCCGGGGACAGGTCCTACGAGCAGTACTTC
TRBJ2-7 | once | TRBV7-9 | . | CASSSETASYEQYF | TGTGCCAGCAGCTCCGAGACTGCCTCCTACGAGCAGTACTTC
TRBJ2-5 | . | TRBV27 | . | CASSLLAGEETQYF | TGTGCCAGCAGTTTATTGGCAGGGGAAGAGACCCAGTACTTC
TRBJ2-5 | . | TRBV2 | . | CASSYQETQYF | TGTGCCAGCAGTTATCAAGAGACCCAGTACTTC
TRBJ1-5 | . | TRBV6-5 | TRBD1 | CASSYSSGTDQPQHF | TGTGCCAGCAGTTACTCCTCAGGGACAGATCAGCCCCAGCATTTT
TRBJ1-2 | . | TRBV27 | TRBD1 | CASSLSADRVNGYTF | TGTGCCAGCAGTTTATCGGCGGACAGGGTAAATGGCTACACCTTC
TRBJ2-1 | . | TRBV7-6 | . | CASSLLGGEDNEQFF | TGTGCCAGCAGCTTACTCGGGGGAGAAGACAATGAGCAGTTCTTC
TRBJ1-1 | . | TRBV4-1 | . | CASSQDHGGYTEAFF | TGCGCCAGCAGCCAAGATCACGGGGGGTACACTGAAGCTTTCTTT
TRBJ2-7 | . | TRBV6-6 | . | CASRGTTIDSYEQYF | TGTGCCAGCAGGGGAACGACAATCGATTCCTACGAGCAGTACTTC
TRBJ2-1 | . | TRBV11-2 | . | CASSLASGYNEQFF | TGTGCCAGCAGCTTAGCGTCGGGATACAATGAGCAGTTCTTC
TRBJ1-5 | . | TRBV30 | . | CAWGYGENQPQHF | TGTGCCTGGGGCTACGGGGAGAACCAGCCCCAGCATTTT
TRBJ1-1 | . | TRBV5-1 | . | CASSLDGYMNTEAFF | TGCGCCAGCAGCTTGGACGGCTACATGAACACTGAAGCTTTCTTT
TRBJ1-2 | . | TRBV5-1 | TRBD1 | CASRRGTENPYGYTF | TGCGCCAGCAGGCGCGGGACAGAAAATCCCTATGGCTACACCTTC
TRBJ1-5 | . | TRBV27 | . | CADTWRAQYSNQPQHF | TGTGCCGATACGTGGAGGGCCCAATATAGCAATCAGCCCCAGCATTTT
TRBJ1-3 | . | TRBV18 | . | CASSPLLGQPISGNTIYF | TGTGCCAGCTCACCACTTCTCGGCCAGCCTATCTCTGGAAACACCATATATTTT
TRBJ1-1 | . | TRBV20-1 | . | CSARIPEAFF | TGCAGTGCTAGAATCCCCGAAGCTTTCTTT
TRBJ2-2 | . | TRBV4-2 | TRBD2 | CASSQDSGRGTGELFF | TGTGCCAGCAGTCAAGACAGCGGGAGGGGAACCGGGGAGCTGTTTTTT
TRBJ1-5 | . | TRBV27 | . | CASSFKSTGNQPQHF | TGTGCCAGCAGTTTCAAGTCTACAGGGAATCAGCCCCAGCATTTT
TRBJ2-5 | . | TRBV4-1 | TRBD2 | CASSPRLAGIQETQYF | TGCGCCAGCAGCCCGCGACTAGCGGGGATACAAGAGACCCAGTACTTC
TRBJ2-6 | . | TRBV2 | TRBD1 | CASSEIGTAGANVLTF | TGTGCCAGCAGTGAGATCGGGACAGCTGGGGCCAACGTCCTGACTTTC
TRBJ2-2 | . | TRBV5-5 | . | CASSDGTLNTGELFF | TGTGCCAGCAGCGACGGGACCCTAAACACCGGGGAGCTGTTTTTT
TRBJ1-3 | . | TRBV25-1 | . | CASSRTISGNTIYF | TGTGCCAGCAGCCGGACCATCTCTGGAAACACCATATATTTT
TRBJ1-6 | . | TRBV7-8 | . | CASSLEGRFYSPLHF | TGTGCCAGCAGCTTAGAAGGCAGATTCTACTCACCCCTCCACTTT
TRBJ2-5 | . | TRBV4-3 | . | CASSQDRSGRETQYF | TGCGCCAGCAGCCAAGATCGCTCGGGGCGAGAGACCCAGTACTTC
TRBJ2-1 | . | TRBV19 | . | CASSFGDTRNEQFF | TGTGCCAGTAGTTTCGGCGACACTCGCAATGAGCAGTTCTTC
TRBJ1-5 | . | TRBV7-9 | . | CASSSSGGYSNQPQHF | TGTGCCAGCAGCTCTTCGGGGGGTTATAGCAATCAGCCCCAGCATTTT
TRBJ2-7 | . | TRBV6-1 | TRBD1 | CASSFNPGQLYEQYF | TGTGCCAGCAGTTTCAACCCGGGACAGCTATACGAGCAGTACTTC
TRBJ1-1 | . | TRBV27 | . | CASSMRGWNTEAFF | TGTGCCAGCAGTATGAGGGGGTGGAACACTGAAGCTTTCTTT
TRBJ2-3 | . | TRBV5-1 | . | CASSRDRSTDTQYF | TGCGCCAGCAGCCGGGACCGTAGCACAGATACGCAGTATTTT
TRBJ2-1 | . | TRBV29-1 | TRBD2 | CSAGTSGRGSNEQFF | TGCAGCGCTGGGACTAGCGGGAGGGGGTCAAATGAGCAGTTCTTC
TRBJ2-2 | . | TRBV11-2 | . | CASSPRDTGELFF | TGTGCCAGCAGCCCCAGGGACACCGGGGAGCTGTTTTTT
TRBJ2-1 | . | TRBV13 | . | CASRQAPINEQFF | TGTGCCAGCAGGCAGGCCCCAATAAATGAGCAGTTCTTC
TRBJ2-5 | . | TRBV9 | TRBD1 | CASSARQGVGETQYF | TGTGCCAGCAGCGCCCGACAGGGGGTTGGGGAGACCCAGTACTTC
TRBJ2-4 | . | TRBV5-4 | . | CASSFSVAKNIQYF | TGTGCCAGCAGCTTCTCTGTGGCCAAAAACATTCAGTACTTC
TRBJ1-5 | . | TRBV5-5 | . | CASSLISGGNNQPQHF | TGTGCCAGCAGCTTGATCTCGGGGGGGAACAATCAGCCCCAGCATTTT
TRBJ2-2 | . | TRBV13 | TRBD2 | CASSLGALAGGPTGELFF | TGTGCCAGCAGCTTAGGAGCTTTAGCGGGAGGGCCAACCGGGGAGCTGTTTTTT